These 22 T cell receptor beta chains originate from one sample sequenced in a study of blood T cell repertoires in COVID-19. The protocol was immunoSEQ multiplex PCR, while the TCRdb copy is restricted to in-frame clones and leaves out a portion. The sample consists of approximately 61,000 clones, roughly 71% of them appearing once. The sample was peripheral blood. Receptors were obtained from a human donor in a cohort sampled during active COVID-19.

The rearrangement links TRBV7-9 to TRBJ1-1, with TRBD1 identical over 7 bases. V gave up 4 bases and J gave up 4 bases; unmatched junction bases: 12. Germline CDR1 is SEHNR and CDR2 is FQNEAQ (reference sequence). This CDR3 has 16 residues. In nucleotides, the CDR3 is TGTGCCAGCAGCTCCCCTTTGACAGGGTGGGGCACTGAAGCTTTCTTT. The encoded protein is CASSSPLTGWGTEAFF.

This clone was detected only a few times. This sequence joins TRBV19 and TRBJ1-5; D is possibly TRBD1 (6 bases). Germline CDR1 is LNHDA and CDR2 is SQIVND (reference sequence). The CDR3 extends over 16 amino acids. The V end was cut by 5 bases, the J end by 2 bases, with 16 bases between. CDR3 bases: TGTGCCAGTAGTCCCTTAACAGGGAAGGGCAATCAGCCCCAGCATTTT. Its protein product is CASSPLTGKGNQPQHF.

This clone appeared once. V and J are TRBV29-1 and TRBJ1-2; D is unclear. The CDR3 is 8 amino acids. Germline CDR1 reads SQVTM; CDR2 reads ANQGSEA. Trimming removed 3 bases at V and 11 bases at J, with 4 bases between. This chain's CDR3 is CSVDPYTF. CDR3 in DNA: TGCAGCGTTGATCCGTACACCTTC. Supplemented by reference TRBV29-1 and TRBJ1-2, the full variable domain reads SAVISQKPSRDICQRGTSLTIQCQVDSQVTMMFWYRQQPGQSLTLIATANQGSEATYESGFVIDKFPISRPNLTFSTLTVSNMSPEDSSIYLCSVDPYTFGSGTRLTVV.

V is TRBV5-4 and J is TRBJ2-2, with D possibly matching TRBD1 (6 bases). Germline-derived CDR1 and CDR2 are SGHNT and YYREEE (reference sequence). The ends were cut back, 4 bases at V and 1 base at J, with 11 bases in the middle. The CDR3 has 15 amino acids. The CDR3 is CASSTDSLNTGELFF. CDR3 coding DNA: TGTGCCAGCAGCACGGACAGCTTGAACACCGGGGAGCTGTTTTTT.

The chain employs TRBV19 and TRBJ2-1; TRBD1 agrees at 7 bases. Germline CDR1 LNHDA, CDR2 SQIVND (reference sequence). The CDR3 is made up of 16 amino acids. V shed 4 bases and J 4 bases; nucleotides not matched to a gene: 10. This CDR3 is CASSTGQALRYNEQFF. CDR3 coding DNA: TGTGCCAGTAGTACCGGACAGGCCCTACGTTACAATGAGCAGTTCTTC.

This rearrangement joins TRBV28 to TRBJ1-5; TRBD1 matches at 7 bases. V shed 7 bases, J shed 7 bases, and the junction held 10 bases outside the gene matches. The CDR3 consists of 14 residues. Germline CDR1 reads MDHEN; CDR2 reads SYDVKM. CDR3 coding DNA: TGTGCCAGCACCCCCTCTTGGGGACAGCAGCCCCAGCATTTT. It yields the protein CASTPSWGQQPQHF.

The chain is built from TRBV7-2 and TRBJ2-1; 8 bases agree with TRBD2. This CDR3 comprises 17 residues. CDR1 is SGHTA, CDR2 FQGNSA, per germline. V dropped 0 bases and J dropped 2; count of bases not matched to a gene: 6. The CDR3 loop reads CASSLALTGGAYNEQFF. The CDR3 nucleotides read TGTGCCAGCAGCTTAGCCCTCACGGGGGGGGCCTACAATGAGCAGTTCTTC.

Regarding this clone: A read error may account for a junction end that differs from germline. V and J are TRBV6-5 and TRBJ1-2, with 7 bases fitting TRBD1. Germline values: CDR1 MNHEY, CDR2 SVGAGI. CDR3 length equals 11 residues. The CDR3 DNA reads as TGTGGCAGCGGACAGGATGTCGGCTACACCTTC. The encoded protein is CGSGQDVGYTF.

This CDR3 is CATNKGNGADTQYF. In nucleotides, the CDR3 is TGTGCCACCAATAAAGGAAACGGAGCGGATACGCAGTATTTT. The chain couples TRBV15 to TRBJ2-3; D gene ambiguous. V lost 7 bases to trimming and J lost 6 bases, with 17 bases between them. The CDR3 contains 14 residues. CDR1 is LNHNV, CDR2 YYDKDF, per germline (reference sequence).

The chain has TRBV5-6 and TRBJ1-2; 8 bases align to TRBD1. CDR1 is SGHDT and CDR2 is YYEEEE in the germline V gene. J gave up 0 bases and V 0 bases, and 4 bases lay outside the gene matches. CDR3 size: 16 residues. The CDR3 is CASSLAGTGANYGYTF. In nucleotides, the CDR3 is TGTGCCAGCAGCTTGGCCGGGACAGGAGCTAACTATGGCTACACCTTC.

This clone was counted once. The genes are TRBV6-1 and TRBJ1-5, with a tentative D call TRBD1 (5 bases). V gave up 10 bases and J gave up 0 bases, with 7 bases separating them. Germline V gene lookup returns CDR1 MNHNS and CDR2 SASEGT. The CDR3 length is 12 residues. As DNA, the CDR3 is TGTGCCACCGACAGTAGCAATCAGCCCCAGCATTTT. Translation: CATDSSNQPQHF.

The V gene is TRBV7-8, the J gene TRBJ2-5; 7 bases fit TRBD2. Germline assignment: CDR1 SGHVS and CDR2 FQNEAQ. The CDR3 totals 16 residues. V trimming: 4 bases; J trimming: 5 bases; junction bases outside the gene matches: 13. CDR3 DNA sequence: TGTGCCAGCAGCTCCGGAACGGGACTAAATTATGAGACCCAGTACTTC. Encoded protein: CASSSGTGLNYETQYF.

The genes are TRBV4-2 and TRBJ1-5; 8 bases align to TRBD1. V gave up 1 base and J gave up 0 bases; unmatched junction bases: 8. The length of the CDR3 is 18 residues. The germline V gene has CDR1 LGHNA and CDR2 YNFKEQ. CDR3 sequence reads: CASSQATGARHSNQPQHF. For the CDR3, the DNA is TGTGCCAGCAGCCAAGCGACAGGGGCACGCCATAGCAATCAGCCCCAGCATTTT.

This clone was observed a few times. This chain uses TRBV9 with TRBJ1-2, with D possibly TRBD1 on 6 matching bases. This CDR3 comprises 15 residues. V dropped 6 bases and J dropped 3 bases, with 18 bases sitting between them. Germline V gene sequence: CDR1 SGDLS, CDR2 YYNGEE. The CDR3 loop is CASTFSGAGDYGYTF. CDR3 in DNA: TGTGCCAGCACCTTCTCAGGAGCAGGGGACTATGGCTACACCTTC.

This clone was observed once. The chain carries TRBV4-1 and TRBJ2-4, with D unclear. Per the germline V gene, CDR1 is MGHRA and CDR2 is YSYEKL. The CDR3 runs to 12 residues. V lost 1 base and J 7 bases, leaving 5 bases between the germline ends. For the CDR3, the DNA is TGCGCCAGCAGCCAAGGCGTCAACATTCAGTACTTC. It translates to CASSQGVNIQYF.

The rearrangement links TRBV12-3 or TRBV12-4 to TRBJ2-7; TRBD2 aligns across 12 bases. The CDR3 consists of 13 residues. V was pared by 6 bases and J by 13 bases, with 10 bases of the junction left unmatched. CDR3 nucleotides: TGTGCCAGCAGCCCCGGACTAGCGGGAAAATCCTACTTC. It specifies CASSPGLAGKSYF.

This clone was detected a few times. This sequence joins TRBV7-2 and TRBJ2-7, with no clear D. The V and J ends lost 0 bases and 0 bases respectively, with 6 bases between them. The CDR3 sequence is 14 residues long. The germline V gene has CDR1 SGHTA and CDR2 FQGNSA. CDR3 sequence reads: CASSLAYLSYEQYF. The CDR3 region has the DNA TGTGCCAGCAGCTTAGCATATCTCTCCTACGAGCAGTACTTC.

The rearrangement joins TRBV7-2 to TRBJ2-2; 8 nucleotides line up with TRBD1. Germline CDR1 and CDR2: SGHTA and FQGNSA. The CDR3 sequence is 15 residues long. The V segment lost 3 bases and the J segment 3 bases; nucleotides outside the gene matches: 3. The CDR3 sequence: CASSFGQGYTGELFF. The CDR3 bases are TGTGCCAGCAGCTTCGGACAGGGCTACACCGGGGAGCTGTTTTTT.

This chain joins TRBV3-1 (or the pseudogene TRBV3-2) and TRBJ2-5, with D perhaps matching TRBD1 (6 bases). From germline, CDR1 is LGHDT and CDR2 YNNKEL (reference sequence). CDR3 size: 12 residues. Trimming cost V 1 base and J 7 bases, with 7 bases left between them. Here the CDR3 DNA reads TGTGCCAGCAGCCAAGGAGGGGGGACCCAGTACTTC. Translated: CASSQGGGTQYF.

The chain links TRBV28 to TRBJ1-2, with D tentatively TRBD1 (6 bases). CDR1 is MDHEN, CDR2 SYDVKM, per germline. This CDR3 is 14 amino acids long. The V and J ends lost 7 bases and 6 bases respectively, with 18 bases between them. CDR3 sequence reads: CASKLTGRMNGYTF. The CDR3 nucleotides read TGTGCCAGCAAACTAACAGGGCGGATGAATGGCTACACCTTC.

The rearrangement links TRBV6-2 or TRBV6-3 to TRBJ2-7; 10 bases map to TRBD1. The germline gives CDR1 MNHEY, CDR2 SVGEGT. With 5 bases clipped from V and 5 bases from J, the junction kept 6 bases outside the gene matches. The CDR3 is 14 residues long. CDR3 loop: CASSNRDRGHEQYF. The CDR3, as DNA: TGTGCCAGCAGTAATCGGGACAGGGGCCACGAGCAGTACTTC.

The chain carries TRBV18 and TRBJ2-7, with 7 bases that match TRBD1. With V trimmed by 3 bases and J by 3 bases, 2 bases remained unmatched. CDR1 is KGHSH and CDR2 is LQKENI in the germline V gene. The CDR3 contains 13 residues. The CDR3 spells CASSPGTDYEQYF. The CDR3 DNA reads as TGTGCCAGCTCACCCGGGACAGACTACGAGCAGTACTTC.